This record covers a single T cell receptor beta chain. Its antigen is not known. Germline V CDR1 and CDR2: DFQATT, SNEGSKA (reference sequence). V dropped 0 bases and J dropped 6; count of bases not matched to a gene: 7. CDR3 length: 15 amino acids. This entry is derived from a study of T cell repertoires in cytomegalovirus infection. Across the whole study: In the study, CMV epitopes included recently identified HLA-C-restricted and well-studied HLA-B-restricted ones. Indications came from public TCR beta signatures; they pointed to CMV infection and to a matching HLA type.

Study-wide results and limits: Predominance within the ex vivo response was attributable to HLA-C-restricted CMV-specific TCR beta clonotypes. Cumulative frequency (of public TCR beta family members) identified carriers of CMV plus the relevant HLA.

MiXCR, run by TCRdb on the reads, gives a single entry per CDR3 protein. There are approximately 990,000 distinct CDR3 sequences in the sample; around 29% occur only once, and 11% to 15% lies in the top ten. The receptor comes from a human donor in good health (CMV status not recorded). Some clones in this sample may be carry-over from other donors' samples. Sequencing used cultured CD8+ T cells from PBMCs, obtained from culture after CMV antigen stimulation. The V and J genes are TRBV20-1 and TRBJ2-3; TRBD2 matches 9 bases. The CDR3 DNA is TGCAGTGCTAGAGATCTACTGCGGGGGGGGGATACGCAGTATTTT. Protein sequence: CSARDLLRGGDTQYF.